These 30 T cell receptor beta chains originate from one sample sequenced in a study of blood T cell repertoires in COVID-19. Measured with immunoSEQ multiplex PCR; TCRdb has only the in-frame clones, and not every one. Of some 300,000 clones in the sample, 75% to 90% were seen once. Input material: peripheral blood. The receptors come from a man in his late teens or twenties with active or convalescent COVID-19.

The chain uses TRBV6-2 or TRBV6-3 and TRBJ2-7; 7 bases are a match to TRBD2. J lost 6 bases, V lost 6 bases, and 14 bases had no gene match. The CDR3 is 15 amino acids. Germline V lookup: CDR1 MNHEY, CDR2 SVGEGT. The DNA of the CDR3 is TGTGCCAGCAGCCAATCACTAGCGTTCTTCCTCGAGCAGTACTTC. Its translation is CASSQSLAFFLEQYF.

The chain recombines TRBV7-3 with TRBJ2-1; D not resolved. Germline V lookup: CDR1 SGHTA, CDR2 FQGTGA. V dropped 1 base and J dropped 7 bases, with 17 bases sitting between them. The CDR3 length is 16 residues. The CDR3 spells CASSLNPSAVMNEQFF. The CDR3 nucleotides read TGTGCCAGCAGCTTAAACCCATCCGCAGTGATGAATGAGCAGTTCTTC.

The V gene is TRBV11-2, the J gene TRBJ2-1; D is unclear. Trimming pared 5 bases from V and 1 base from J, leaving 9 bases between. The CDR3 is 14 residues long. Per germline, CDR1 SGHAT and CDR2 FQNNGV. The CDR3 is CASSPGNSYNEQFF. The CDR3 nucleotides are TGTGCCAGCAGCCCAGGTAATTCCTACAATGAGCAGTTCTTC.

The V call is TRBV14, the J call TRBJ1-2; no clear D gene. Germline V gene data show CDR1 as SGHDN and CDR2 as FVKESK. Deletions cut 1 base from V and 4 bases from J, with 10 bases between. The CDR3 totals 14 residues. This CDR3 reads CASSQGFGGYGYTF. In nucleotides, the CDR3 is TGTGCCAGCAGCCAAGGGTTTGGAGGCTATGGCTACACCTTC. Variable domain in full (rest from reference TRBV14 and TRBJ1-2): EAGVTQFPSHSVIEKGQTVTLRCDPISGHDNLYWYRRVMGKEIKFLLHFVKESKQDESGMPNNRFLAERTGGTYSTLKVQPAELEDSGVYFCASSQGFGGYGYTFGSGTRLTVV.

The chain carries TRBV7-2 and TRBJ2-3; TRBD1 is a possible D gene (6 bases). Trimming cost V 3 bases and J 2 bases, with 15 bases left between them. The CDR3 runs to 16 residues. Germline CDR1 reads SGHTA; CDR2 reads FQGNSA. CDR3 residues: CASSFPDRKHTDTQYF. CDR3 nucleotides: TGTGCCAGCAGCTTTCCCGACAGGAAACACACAGATACGCAGTATTTT.

The rearrangement uses TRBV6-2 or TRBV6-3 and TRBJ1-4; D gene unclear. Germline V lookup: CDR1 MNHEY, CDR2 SVGEGT. V lost 0 bases, J lost 6 bases, and 8 bases lay in between. CDR3 length equals 14 residues. The chain's CDR3 is CASSYSTYDEKLFF. The CDR3 nucleotides read TGTGCCAGCAGTTACTCAACCTACGATGAAAAACTGTTTTTT.

CDR3: CASSVEGFVNQPQHF. The CDR3 nucleotides are TGTGCCAGCAGCGTAGAGGGGTTTGTCAATCAGCCCCAGCATTTT. The J gene is TRBJ1-5, the V gene TRBV9; TRBD1 is a possible D gene (5 bases). The germline CDR1 and CDR2 sequences are SGDLS and YYNGEE. CDR3 length: 15 residues. The germline V and J ends were trimmed by 0 bases and 3 bases, with 10 bases remaining between them.

This clone was recorded only once. The CDR3 region is CASSYLLEEQFF. The CDR3 DNA is TGTGCCAGCAGTTACCTGTTGGAGGAGCAGTTCTTC. V gene TRBV6-6 combines with J gene TRBJ2-1; D remains ambiguous. The CDR3 is 12 amino acids. V was shortened by 2 bases and J by 10 bases, with 9 bases between the two germline ends. Germline loops: CDR1 MNHNY, CDR2 SVGAGI (reference sequence).

The rearrangement joins TRBV6-5 to TRBJ1-2; TRBD1 is a possible D gene (5 bases). Trimming took 6 bases from V and 5 from J, leaving 13 bases between them. CDR3 length equals 13 residues. CDR1 and CDR2 from the germline V gene are MNHEY and SVGAGI. The CDR3 DNA reads TGTGCCAGCAGATCCGACAGAAGGTATGGCTACACCTTC. This sequence encodes CASRSDRRYGYTF.

This clone was counted between two and nine times. The rearrangement links TRBV15 to TRBJ1-2; possibly TRBD1 for D (5 bases). This CDR3 contains 14 residues. Germline CDR1 is LNHNV and CDR2 is YYDKDF (reference sequence). V lost 5 bases to trimming and J lost 0 bases, with 10 bases between them. CDR3 DNA: TGTGCCACCAGCGGTAGACAGACTAACTATGGCTACACCTTC. Its protein product is CATSGRQTNYGYTF.

V is TRBV19 and J is TRBJ1-6; TRBD1 might be the D (6 bases). The length of the CDR3 is 12 residues. V lost 5 bases to trimming and J lost 7 bases, with 6 bases between them. Germline assignment: CDR1 LNHDA and CDR2 SQIVND (reference sequence). This chain's CDR3 is CASSGQNSPLHF. Written as DNA, the CDR3 is TGTGCCAGTAGTGGACAGAATTCACCCCTCCACTTT.

This chain links TRBV27 with TRBJ1-5; 9 positions agree with TRBD1. The V gene end was trimmed by 5 bases and the J gene end by 7 bases; junction bases not matched to a gene: 12. Germline lookup yields CDR1 MNHEY and CDR2 SMNVEV (reference sequence). This CDR3 comprises 16 residues. The CDR3: CASSPSGQGRRQPQHF. The CDR3 DNA sequence: TGTGCCAGCAGTCCCTCCGGACAGGGGCGAAGGCAGCCCCAGCATTTT.

CDR3 sequence reads: CASSGIGVEQYF. The CDR3 bases are TGTGCCAGCAGCGGGATAGGGGTCGAGCAGTACTTC. The chain combines TRBV9 with TRBJ2-7, with TRBD1 as a possible D gene (5 bases). CDR1 is SGDLS, CDR2 YYNGEE, per germline. This CDR3 is built from 12 residues. V was clipped by 3 bases and J by 6 bases, with 10 bases between them.

The J gene is TRBJ2-3, the V gene TRBV10-3; 8 nucleotides align to TRBD2. This CDR3 contains 15 residues. With V trimmed by 5 bases and J by 2 bases, 6 bases remained unmatched. Germline CDR1 and CDR2: ENHRY and SYGVKD. The CDR3 here is CAISIGLADTDTQYF. The DNA of the CDR3 is TGTGCCATCAGTATCGGACTAGCCGACACAGATACGCAGTATTTT.

V usage is TRBV11-2 and J usage is TRBJ2-7, with 11 bases that match TRBD2. Per germline, CDR1 SGHAT and CDR2 FQNNGV. CDR3 length: 15 residues. Trimming at V came to 4 bases and at J to 0 bases, leaving 2 bases not matched to a gene. Written as DNA, the CDR3 is TGTGCCAGCAGCTCACTAGCGGGAGTCTCCTACGAGCAGTACTTC. This encodes CASSSLAGVSYEQYF.

The chain recombines TRBV7-2 with TRBJ1-6; the D gene is possibly TRBD1 (5 bases). CDR3 size: 14 residues. The germline V gene has CDR1 SGHTA and CDR2 FQGNSA. V was pared by 5 bases and J by 6 bases, with 11 bases between. The CDR3, as DNA: TGTGCCAGCAGCAACCCGGGGGGTAATTCACCCCTCCACTTT. The encoded protein is CASSNPGGNSPLHF.

This rearrangement joins TRBV9 to TRBJ2-1, with 7 positions matching TRBD2. Germline CDR1 is SGDLS and CDR2 is YYNGEE. This CDR3 has 15 residues. Trimming removed 0 bases from V and 12 bases from J; junction bases left unmatched: 12. The CDR3 is CASSVAKELGGVQFF. CDR3 DNA sequence: TGTGCCAGCAGCGTAGCCAAGGAATTGGGAGGGGTGCAGTTCTTC.

V gene TRBV6-6 combines with J gene TRBJ2-1; 11 nucleotides agree with TRBD2. The J segment lost 8 bases and the V segment lost 1 base, leaving 7 bases of the junction unmatched. The germline gives CDR1 MNHNY, CDR2 SVGAGI (reference sequence). The CDR3 is 16 residues long. The CDR3 DNA is TGTGCCAGCAGTTACTTTAGCGGGAGGGCCTCGGATGAGCAGTTCTTC. It specifies CASSYFSGRASDEQFF.

The J gene is TRBJ2-7, the V gene TRBV10-2; 11 bases align to TRBD1. The CDR3 has 15 residues. Germline trimming cut 1 base from V and 5 bases from J; bases unmatched to any gene: 4. Germline assignment: CDR1 WSHSY and CDR2 SAAADI. The CDR3 reads CASSEWTGGTDEQYF. Here the CDR3 DNA reads TGCGCCAGCAGTGAGTGGACAGGGGGCACCGACGAGCAGTACTTC.

This clone occurred once. This chain connects TRBV2 to TRBJ1-4; 7 bases match TRBD1. This CDR3 region has 14 residues. Germline V lookup: CDR1 SNHLY, CDR2 FYNNEI. V gave up 6 bases and J gave up 4 bases; unmatched junction bases: 5. The CDR3 region has the DNA TGTGCCAGCAGAATCAGGGGGATTAATGAAAAACTGTTTTTT. It specifies CASRIRGINEKLFF.

This clone was seen a handful of times. Other DNA sequences within the sample encode an identical CDR3. The CDR3 here is CASSFTSVRETQYF. CDR3 nucleotides: TGTGCCAGCAGCTTTACTAGCGTTAGAGAGACCCAGTACTTC. The chain uses TRBV3-1 (or the pseudogene TRBV3-2) and TRBJ2-5; 7 bases line up with TRBD2. CDR1 and CDR2 (germline): LGHDT, YNNKEL (reference sequence). The trim removed 5 bases at V and 4 bases at J, leaving 7 bases unmatched. This CDR3 spans 14 amino acids.

This chain joins TRBV7-9 and TRBJ2-7, with 7 bases identical to TRBD1. CDR3 length: 16 amino acids. CDR1 SEHNR and CDR2 FQNEAQ come from the germline V gene (reference sequence). V lost 4 bases, J lost 3 bases, and 12 bases stayed unmatched. The CDR3 is CASSSAGTVRYYEQYF. In DNA, the CDR3 is TGTGCCAGCAGCTCAGCCGGGACAGTGAGATACTACGAGCAGTACTTC.

There are a few counts of this clone. This chain connects TRBV5-3 to TRBJ1-4; D gene ambiguous. TRBV5-3 falls under the ORF class, with uncertain function. The V end lost 1 base, the J end lost 0 bases, and 7 bases lay between the germline ends. This CDR3 is built from 15 residues. The CDR3 here is CARSLRGTTNEKLFF. As DNA, the CDR3 is TGTGCCAGAAGCTTGAGAGGGACAACTAATGAAAAACTGTTTTTT.

The rearrangement uses TRBV7-6 and TRBJ2-3; D perhaps matches TRBD1 (6 bases). Between the trimmed V and J ends, which lost 5 bases and 5 bases, there was a span of 14 bases. The CDR3 runs to 14 residues. CDR1 is SGHVS and CDR2 is FNYEAQ in the germline V gene. This chain's CDR3 is CASSPGPTGDTQYF. DNA for the CDR3: TGTGCCAGCAGCCCCGGCCCGACAGGAGATACGCAGTATTTT.

The gene calls are TRBV3-1 (or the pseudogene TRBV3-2) and TRBJ2-2; D unclear. In germline, CDR1 is LGHDT, CDR2 YNNKEL (reference sequence). The CDR3 covers 14 residues. V lost 1 base and J lost 6, with 9 bases in between. CDR3 region: CASSQASGAGELFF. In nucleotides, the CDR3 is TGTGCCAGCAGCCAAGCTTCAGGCGCCGGGGAGCTGTTTTTT.

V gene TRBV6-4 combines with J gene TRBJ2-3, with TRBD1 matching 8 bases. Germline CDR1 MRHNA, CDR2 SNTAGT. The CDR3 consists of 16 residues. V shed 5 bases, J shed 8 bases, and the junction held 15 bases outside the gene matches. CDR3 sequence reads: CASSLGSGQGSGTQYF. DNA for the CDR3: TGTGCCAGCAGTCTTGGGTCCGGACAGGGCAGCGGTACGCAGTATTTT.

The rearrangement joins TRBV15 to TRBJ1-2, with 8 bases that match TRBD1. Per the germline V gene, CDR1 is LNHNV and CDR2 is YYDKDF (reference sequence). The CDR3 spans 15 residues. Losses at the gene ends were 3 bases for V and 4 bases for J; bases not matched to a gene: 7. In nucleotides, the CDR3 is TGTGCCACCAGCAGTACAGGGGGTTCTCTCTATGGCTACACCTTC. It specifies CATSSTGGSLYGYTF.

The rearrangement links TRBV4-1 to TRBJ2-7, with 8 bases lining up with TRBD1. CDR1 and CDR2 (germline): MGHRA, YSYEKL. V trimming: 1 base; J trimming: 1 base; junction bases outside the gene matches: 12. The CDR3 has 18 amino acids. The CDR3 DNA follows: TGCGCCAGCAGCCAAGGGGGCCGGACAGGGACCAATTCCTACGAGCAGTACTTC. Translated, it gives CASSQGGRTGTNSYEQYF.

Here the CDR3 reads CASSSIPGQGNSPLHF. The CDR3 DNA sequence: TGTGCCAGCAGTTCTATCCCCGGACAGGGGAATTCACCCCTCCACTTT. The rearrangement uses TRBV28 and TRBJ1-6; 9 bases map to TRBD1. Germline values: CDR1 MDHEN, CDR2 SYDVKM. J lost 7 bases, V lost 4 bases, and 8 bases had no gene match. The CDR3 loop spans 16 amino acids.

V is TRBV7-9 and J is TRBJ2-5, with D maybe TRBD1 (6 bases). Germline values: CDR1 SEHNR, CDR2 FQNEAQ (reference sequence). V was clipped by 5 bases and J by 6 bases, with 19 bases between them. The CDR3 totals 15 residues. The CDR3 reads CASSPEQGQEKTQYF. As DNA, the CDR3 is TGTGCCAGCAGCCCCGAACAGGGACAAGAAAAGACCCAGTACTTC.